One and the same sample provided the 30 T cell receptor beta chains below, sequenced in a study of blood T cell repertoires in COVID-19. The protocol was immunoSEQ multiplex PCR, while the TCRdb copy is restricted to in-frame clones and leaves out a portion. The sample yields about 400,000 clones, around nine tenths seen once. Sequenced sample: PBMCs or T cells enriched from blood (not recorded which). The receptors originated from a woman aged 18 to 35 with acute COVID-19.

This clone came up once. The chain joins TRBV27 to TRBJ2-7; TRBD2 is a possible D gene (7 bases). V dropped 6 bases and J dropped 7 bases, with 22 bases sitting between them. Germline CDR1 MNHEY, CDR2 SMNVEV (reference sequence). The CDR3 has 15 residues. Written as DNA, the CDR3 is TGTGCCAGCAGCACTAGGGCGGGGGCAGGGCGGGAGCAGTACTTC. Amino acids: CASSTRAGAGREQYF.

The CDR3 region is CASSHESAGVTDTQYF. The CDR3, as DNA: TGCGCCAGCAGTCATGAGTCGGCAGGGGTGACAGATACGCAGTATTTT. V is TRBV23-1 and J is TRBJ2-3; a possible D gene is TRBD1 (6 bases). TRBV23-1 is given ORF status, its function remaining uncertain. V lost 3 bases and J 3 bases, leaving 16 bases between the germline ends. The CDR3 totals 16 residues.

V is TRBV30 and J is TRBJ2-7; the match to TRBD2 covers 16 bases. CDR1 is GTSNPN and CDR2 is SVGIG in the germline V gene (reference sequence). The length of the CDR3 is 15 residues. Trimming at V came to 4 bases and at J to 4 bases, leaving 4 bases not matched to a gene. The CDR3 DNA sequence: TGTGCCTGGACCTCGGGACTAGCGGGAGGGTACGAGCAGTACTTC. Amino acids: CAWTSGLAGGYEQYF. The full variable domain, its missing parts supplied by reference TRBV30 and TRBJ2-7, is SQTIHQWPATLVQPVGSPLSLECTVEGTSNPNLYWYRQAAGRGLQLLFYSVGIGQISSEVPQNLSASRPQDRQFILSSKKLLLSDSGFYLCAWTSGLAGGYEQYFGPGTRLTVT.

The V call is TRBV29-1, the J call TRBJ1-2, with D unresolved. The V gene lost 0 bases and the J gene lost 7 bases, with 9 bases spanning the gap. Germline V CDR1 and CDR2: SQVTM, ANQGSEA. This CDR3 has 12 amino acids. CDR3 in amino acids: CSVEDRLGGYTF. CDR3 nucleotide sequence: TGCAGCGTTGAAGACAGGCTCGGTGGCTACACCTTC.

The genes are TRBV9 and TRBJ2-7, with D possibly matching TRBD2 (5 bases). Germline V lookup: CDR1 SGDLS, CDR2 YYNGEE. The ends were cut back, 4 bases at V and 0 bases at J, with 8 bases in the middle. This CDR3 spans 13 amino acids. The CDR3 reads CASSPSPSYEQYF. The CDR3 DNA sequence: TGTGCCAGCAGCCCTAGCCCCTCCTACGAGCAGTACTTC.

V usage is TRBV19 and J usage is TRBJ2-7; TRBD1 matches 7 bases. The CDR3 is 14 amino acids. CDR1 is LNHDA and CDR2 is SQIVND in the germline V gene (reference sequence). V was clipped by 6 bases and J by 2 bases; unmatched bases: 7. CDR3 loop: CASSSGQPPYEQYF. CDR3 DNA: TGTGCCAGTAGCTCGGGACAGCCGCCCTACGAGCAGTACTTC.

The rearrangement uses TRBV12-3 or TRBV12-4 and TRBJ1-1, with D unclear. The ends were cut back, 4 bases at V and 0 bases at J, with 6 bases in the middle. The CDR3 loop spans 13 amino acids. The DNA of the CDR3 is TGTGCCAGCAGTTCTACAGTGAACACTGAAGCTTTCTTT. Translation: CASSSTVNTEAFF.

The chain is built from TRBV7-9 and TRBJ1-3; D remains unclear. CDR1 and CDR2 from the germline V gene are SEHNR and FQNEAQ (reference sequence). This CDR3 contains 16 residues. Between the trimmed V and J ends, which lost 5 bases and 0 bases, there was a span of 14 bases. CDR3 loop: CASSPSGGSSGNTIYF. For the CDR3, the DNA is TGTGCCAGCAGCCCCTCCGGAGGCAGCTCTGGAAACACCATATATTTT.

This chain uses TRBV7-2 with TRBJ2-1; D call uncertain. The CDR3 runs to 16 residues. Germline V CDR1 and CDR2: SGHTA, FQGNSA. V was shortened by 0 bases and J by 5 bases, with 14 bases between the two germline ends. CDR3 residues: CASSLAPPMGNNEQFF. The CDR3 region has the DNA TGTGCCAGCAGCTTAGCGCCCCCTATGGGCAACAATGAGCAGTTCTTC.

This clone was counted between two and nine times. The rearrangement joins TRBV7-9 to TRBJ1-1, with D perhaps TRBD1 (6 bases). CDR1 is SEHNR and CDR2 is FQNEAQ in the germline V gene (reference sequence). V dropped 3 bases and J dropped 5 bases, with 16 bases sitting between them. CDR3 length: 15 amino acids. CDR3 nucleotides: TGTGCCAGCAGCTTGGTCGAGGGGGTCAGGACTGAAGCTTTCTTT. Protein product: CASSLVEGVRTEAFF.

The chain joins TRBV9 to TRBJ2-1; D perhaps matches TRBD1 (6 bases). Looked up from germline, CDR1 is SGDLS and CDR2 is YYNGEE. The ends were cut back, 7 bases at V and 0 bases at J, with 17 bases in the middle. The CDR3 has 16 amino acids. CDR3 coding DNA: TGTGCCAGCTCCGCCCGCACAGGGAGCTCCTACAATGAGCAGTTCTTC. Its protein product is CASSARTGSSYNEQFF.

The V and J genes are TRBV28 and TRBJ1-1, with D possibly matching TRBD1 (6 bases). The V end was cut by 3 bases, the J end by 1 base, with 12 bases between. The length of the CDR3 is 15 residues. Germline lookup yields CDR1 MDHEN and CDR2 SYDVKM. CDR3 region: CASSFNPGANTEAFF. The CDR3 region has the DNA TGTGCCAGCAGTTTCAACCCAGGGGCGAACACTGAAGCTTTCTTT.

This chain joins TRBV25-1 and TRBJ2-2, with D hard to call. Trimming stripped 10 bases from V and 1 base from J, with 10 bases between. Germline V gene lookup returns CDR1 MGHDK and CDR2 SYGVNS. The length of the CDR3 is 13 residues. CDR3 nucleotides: TGTGCCACCCTTCCAGTGAACACCGGGGAGCTGTTTTTT. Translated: CATLPVNTGELFF.

The chain's CDR3 is CASSESRGAYDEQYF. Written as DNA, the CDR3 is TGCGCCAGCAGTGAGTCCCGGGGGGCTTACGACGAGCAGTACTTC. The rearrangement links TRBV10-2 to TRBJ2-7, with D possibly TRBD2 on 7 matching bases. This CDR3 is 15 amino acids long. The ends were cut back, 0 bases at V and 5 bases at J, with 14 bases in the middle. The germline V gene encodes CDR1 WSHSY and CDR2 SAAADI.

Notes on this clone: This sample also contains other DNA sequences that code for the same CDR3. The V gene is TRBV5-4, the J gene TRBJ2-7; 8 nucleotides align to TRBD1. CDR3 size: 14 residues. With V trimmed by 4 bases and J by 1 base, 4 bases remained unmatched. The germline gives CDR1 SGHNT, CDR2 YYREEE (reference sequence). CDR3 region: CASSRTGGSYEQYF. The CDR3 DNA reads TGTGCCAGCAGCCGCACAGGGGGATCCTACGAGCAGTACTTC.

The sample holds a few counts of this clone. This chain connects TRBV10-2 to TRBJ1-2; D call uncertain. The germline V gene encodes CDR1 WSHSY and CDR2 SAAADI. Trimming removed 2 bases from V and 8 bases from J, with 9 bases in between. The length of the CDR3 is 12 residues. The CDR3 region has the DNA TGCGCCAGCAGTGAGGACTGGTGGGGCTACACCTTC. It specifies CASSEDWWGYTF.

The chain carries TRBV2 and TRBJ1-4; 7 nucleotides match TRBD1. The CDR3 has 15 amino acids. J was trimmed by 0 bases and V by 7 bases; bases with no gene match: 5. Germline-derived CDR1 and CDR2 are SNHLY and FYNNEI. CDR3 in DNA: TGTGCCAGCACCCGGGACAGTGCAACTAATGAAAAACTGTTTTTT. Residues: CASTRDSATNEKLFF.

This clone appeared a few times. This CDR3 is CASSWGQGNTGELFF. The DNA for the CDR3 is TGTGCCAGCAGCTGGGGACAGGGGAACACCGGGGAGCTGTTTTTT. The J gene is TRBJ2-2, the V gene TRBV7-2; 9 nucleotides line up with TRBD1. The CDR3 length is 15 residues. The V segment lost 4 bases and the J segment 1 base; nucleotides outside the gene matches: 1. Germline loops: CDR1 SGHTA, CDR2 FQGNSA. Together with reference TRBV7-2 and TRBJ2-2, the CDR3 gives the full variable domain: GAGVSQSPSNKVTEKGKDVELRCDPISGHTALYWYRQSLGQGLEFLIYFQGNSAPDKSGLPSDRFSAERTGGSVSTLTIQRTQQEDSAVYLCASSWGQGNTGELFFGEGSRLTVL.

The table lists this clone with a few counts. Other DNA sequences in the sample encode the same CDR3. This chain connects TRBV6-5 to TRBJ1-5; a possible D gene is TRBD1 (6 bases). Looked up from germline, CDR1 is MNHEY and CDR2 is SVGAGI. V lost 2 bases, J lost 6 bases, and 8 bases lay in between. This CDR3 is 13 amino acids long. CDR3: CASSYRGGQPQHF. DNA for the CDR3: TGTGCCAGCAGTTACAGGGGGGGTCAGCCCCAGCATTTT.

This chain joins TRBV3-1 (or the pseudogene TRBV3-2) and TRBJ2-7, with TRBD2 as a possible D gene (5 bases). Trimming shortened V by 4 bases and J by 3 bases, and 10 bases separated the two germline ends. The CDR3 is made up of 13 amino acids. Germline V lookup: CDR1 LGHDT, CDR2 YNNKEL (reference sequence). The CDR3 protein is CASSPDWYYEQYF. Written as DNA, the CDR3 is TGTGCCAGCAGCCCGGACTGGTACTACGAGCAGTACTTC.

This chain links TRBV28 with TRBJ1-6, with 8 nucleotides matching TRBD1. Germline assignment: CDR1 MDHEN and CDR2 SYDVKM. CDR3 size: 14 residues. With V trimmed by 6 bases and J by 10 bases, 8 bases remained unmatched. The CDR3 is CASRTGQGGSPLHF. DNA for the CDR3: TGTGCCAGCAGGACCGGACAGGGTGGATCACCCCTCCACTTT.

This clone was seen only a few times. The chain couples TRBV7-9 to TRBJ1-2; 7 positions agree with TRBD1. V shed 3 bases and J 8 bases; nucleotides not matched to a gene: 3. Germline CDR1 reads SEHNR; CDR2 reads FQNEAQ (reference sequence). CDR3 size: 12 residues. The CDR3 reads CASSFRGGGYTF. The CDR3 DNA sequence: TGTGCCAGCAGCTTTAGAGGGGGCGGCTACACCTTC.

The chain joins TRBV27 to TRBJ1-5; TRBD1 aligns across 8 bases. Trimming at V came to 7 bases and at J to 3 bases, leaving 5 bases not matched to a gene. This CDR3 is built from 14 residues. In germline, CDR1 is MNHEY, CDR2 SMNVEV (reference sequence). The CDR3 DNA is TGTGCCAGCAAGGACAGGGTTGACAATCAGCCCCAGCATTTT. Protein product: CASKDRVDNQPQHF.

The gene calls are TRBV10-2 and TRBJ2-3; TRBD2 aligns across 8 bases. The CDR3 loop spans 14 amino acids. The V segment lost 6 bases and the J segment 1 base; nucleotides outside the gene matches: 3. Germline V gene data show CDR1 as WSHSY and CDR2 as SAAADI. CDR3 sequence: CASSTSGGTDTQYF. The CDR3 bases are TGCGCCAGCAGCACTAGCGGAGGCACAGATACGCAGTATTTT.

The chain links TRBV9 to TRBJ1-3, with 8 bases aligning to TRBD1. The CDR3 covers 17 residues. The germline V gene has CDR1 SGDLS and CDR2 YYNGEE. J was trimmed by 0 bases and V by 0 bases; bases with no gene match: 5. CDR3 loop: CASSVEGTGSSGNTIYF. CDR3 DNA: TGTGCCAGCAGCGTAGAAGGGACAGGAAGCTCTGGAAACACCATATATTTT.

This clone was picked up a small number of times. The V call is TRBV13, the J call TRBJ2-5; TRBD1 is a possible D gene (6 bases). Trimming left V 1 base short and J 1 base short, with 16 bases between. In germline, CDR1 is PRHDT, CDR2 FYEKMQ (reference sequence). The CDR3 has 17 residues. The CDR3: CASSLEVSRDTQETQYF. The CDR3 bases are TGTGCCAGCAGCTTAGAAGTTTCAAGGGACACCCAAGAGACCCAGTACTTC.

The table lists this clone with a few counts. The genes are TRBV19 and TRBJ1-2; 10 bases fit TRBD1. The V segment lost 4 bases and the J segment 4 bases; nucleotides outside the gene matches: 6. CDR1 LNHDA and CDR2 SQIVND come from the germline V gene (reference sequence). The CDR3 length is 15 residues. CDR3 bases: TGTGCCAGTAGTACAGGGACAGGGGATTCCTATGGCTACACCTTC. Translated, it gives CASSTGTGDSYGYTF.

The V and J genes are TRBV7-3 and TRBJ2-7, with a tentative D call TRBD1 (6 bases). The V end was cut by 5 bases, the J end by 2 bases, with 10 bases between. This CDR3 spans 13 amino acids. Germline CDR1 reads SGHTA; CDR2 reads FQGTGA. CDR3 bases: TGTGCCAGCAGCCGAGGACAGACCTACGAGCAGTACTTC. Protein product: CASSRGQTYEQYF.

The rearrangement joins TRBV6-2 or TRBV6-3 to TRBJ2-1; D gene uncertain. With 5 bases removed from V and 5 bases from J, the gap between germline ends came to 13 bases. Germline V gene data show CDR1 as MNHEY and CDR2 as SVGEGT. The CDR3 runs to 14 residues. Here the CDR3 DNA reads TGTGCCAGCAGTATCCTTTCCTGGCACAATGAGCAGTTCTTC. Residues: CASSILSWHNEQFF.

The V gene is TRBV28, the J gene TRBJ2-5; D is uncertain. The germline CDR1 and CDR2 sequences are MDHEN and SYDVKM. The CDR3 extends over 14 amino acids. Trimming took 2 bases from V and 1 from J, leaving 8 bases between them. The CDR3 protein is CASSLPAGQETQYF. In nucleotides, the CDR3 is TGTGCCAGCAGTTTACCGGCAGGCCAAGAGACCCAGTACTTC.